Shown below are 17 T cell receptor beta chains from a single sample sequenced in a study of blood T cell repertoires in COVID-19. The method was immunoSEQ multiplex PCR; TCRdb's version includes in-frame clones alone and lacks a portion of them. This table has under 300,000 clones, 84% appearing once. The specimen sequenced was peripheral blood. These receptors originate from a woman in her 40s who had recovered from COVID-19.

The CDR3 loop reads CASSLPGQGYTGELFF. CDR3 sequence (DNA): TGCGCCAGCAGCTTACCGGGACAGGGATACACCGGGGAGCTGTTTTTT. The chain uses TRBV5-1 and TRBJ2-2; 9 bases are shared with TRBD1. This CDR3 has 16 amino acids. Germline lookup yields CDR1 SGHRS and CDR2 YFSETQ. The trim removed 2 bases at V and 3 bases at J, leaving 5 bases unmatched.

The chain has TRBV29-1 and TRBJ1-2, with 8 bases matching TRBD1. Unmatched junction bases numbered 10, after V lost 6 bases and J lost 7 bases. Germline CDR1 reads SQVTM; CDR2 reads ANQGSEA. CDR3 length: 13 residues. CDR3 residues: CSVSSGTGFGYTF. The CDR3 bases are TGCAGCGTATCCTCCGGGACAGGCTTTGGCTACACCTTC. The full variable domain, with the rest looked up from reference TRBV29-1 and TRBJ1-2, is SAVISQKPSRDICQRGTSLTIQCQVDSQVTMMFWYRQQPGQSLTLIATANQGSEATYESGFVIDKFPISRPNLTFSTLTVSNMSPEDSSIYLCSVSSGTGFGYTFGSGTRLTVV.

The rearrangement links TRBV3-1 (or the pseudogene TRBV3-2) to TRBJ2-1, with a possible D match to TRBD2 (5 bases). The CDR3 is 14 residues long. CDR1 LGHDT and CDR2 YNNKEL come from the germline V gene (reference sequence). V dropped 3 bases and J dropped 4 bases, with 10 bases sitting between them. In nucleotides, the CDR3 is TGTGCCAGCAGCCAGCGACTACAGTACAATGAGCAGTTCTTC. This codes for CASSQRLQYNEQFF.

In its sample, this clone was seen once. The DNA for the CDR3 is TGTGCCAGCAGCGATCAAGCGGGGGTACAAGAGACCCAGTACTTC. Translating gives CASSDQAGVQETQYF. The V call is TRBV11-2, the J call TRBJ2-5; 8 bases line up with TRBD2. This CDR3 is 15 amino acids long. V dropped 5 bases and J dropped 2; count of bases not matched to a gene: 7. Germline CDR1 reads SGHAT; CDR2 reads FQNNGV.

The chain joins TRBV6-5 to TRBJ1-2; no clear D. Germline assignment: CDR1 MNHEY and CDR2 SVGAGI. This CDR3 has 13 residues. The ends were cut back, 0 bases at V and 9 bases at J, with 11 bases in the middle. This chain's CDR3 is CASSYSGGGSYTF. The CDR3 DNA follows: TGTGCCAGCAGTTACTCTGGCGGAGGGAGCTACACCTTC.

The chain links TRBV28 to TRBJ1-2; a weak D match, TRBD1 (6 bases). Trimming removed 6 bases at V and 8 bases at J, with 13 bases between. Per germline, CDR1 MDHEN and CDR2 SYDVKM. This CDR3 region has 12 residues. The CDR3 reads CASRTGRRGYTF. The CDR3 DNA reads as TGTGCCAGCAGAACAGGGAGACGAGGCTACACCTTC.

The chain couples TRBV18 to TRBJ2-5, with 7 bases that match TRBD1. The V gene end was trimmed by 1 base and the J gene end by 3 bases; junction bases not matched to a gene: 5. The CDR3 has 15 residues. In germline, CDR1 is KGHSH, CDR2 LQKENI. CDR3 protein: CASSPQGAREETQYF. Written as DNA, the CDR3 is TGTGCCAGCTCACCACAGGGGGCGCGGGAAGAGACCCAGTACTTC.

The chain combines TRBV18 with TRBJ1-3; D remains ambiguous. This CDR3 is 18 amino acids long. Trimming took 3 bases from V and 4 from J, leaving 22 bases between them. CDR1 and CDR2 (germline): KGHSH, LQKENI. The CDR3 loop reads CASSPNMQVTGRGNTIYF. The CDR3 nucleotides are TGTGCCAGCTCACCCAACATGCAAGTTACCGGGAGGGGAAACACCATATATTTT.

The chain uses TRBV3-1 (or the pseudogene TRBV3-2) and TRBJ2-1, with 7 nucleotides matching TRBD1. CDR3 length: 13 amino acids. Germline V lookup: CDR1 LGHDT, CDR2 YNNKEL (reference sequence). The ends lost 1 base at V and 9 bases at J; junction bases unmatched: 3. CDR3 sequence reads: CASSQAGGTEQFF. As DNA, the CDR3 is TGTGCCAGCAGCCAAGCAGGGGGTACTGAGCAGTTCTTC.

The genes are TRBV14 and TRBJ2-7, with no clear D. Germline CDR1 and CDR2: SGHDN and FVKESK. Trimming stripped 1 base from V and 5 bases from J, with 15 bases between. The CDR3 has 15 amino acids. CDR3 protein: CASSQGVGRSHEQYF. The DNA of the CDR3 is TGTGCCAGCAGCCAAGGGGTGGGCCGATCCCACGAGCAGTACTTC.

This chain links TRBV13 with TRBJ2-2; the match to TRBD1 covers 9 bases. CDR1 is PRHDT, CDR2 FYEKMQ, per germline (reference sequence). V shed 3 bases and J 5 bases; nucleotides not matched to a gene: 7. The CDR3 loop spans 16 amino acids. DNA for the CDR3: TGTGCCAGCAGCTTTGGGGGACAGGGATGGACCGGGGAGCTGTTTTTT. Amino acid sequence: CASSFGGQGWTGELFF. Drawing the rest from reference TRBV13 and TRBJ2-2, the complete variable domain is AAGVIQSPRHLIKEKRETATLKCYPIPRHDTVYWYQQGPGQDPQFLISFYEKMQSDKGSIPDRFSAQQFSDYHSELNMSSLELGDSALYFCASSFGGQGWTGELFFGEGSRLTVL.

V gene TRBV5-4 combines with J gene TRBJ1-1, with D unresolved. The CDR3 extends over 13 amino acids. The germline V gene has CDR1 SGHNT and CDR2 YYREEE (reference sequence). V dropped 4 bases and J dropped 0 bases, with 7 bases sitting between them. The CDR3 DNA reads TGTGCCAGCAGCCGTGCAGTGAACACTGAAGCTTTCTTT. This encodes CASSRAVNTEAFF. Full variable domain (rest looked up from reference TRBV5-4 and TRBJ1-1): ETGVTQSPTHLIKTRGQQVTLRCSSQSGHNTVSWYQQALGQGPQFIFQYYREEENGRGNFPPRFSGLQFPNYSSELNVNALELDDSALYLCASSRAVNTEAFFGQGTRLTVV.

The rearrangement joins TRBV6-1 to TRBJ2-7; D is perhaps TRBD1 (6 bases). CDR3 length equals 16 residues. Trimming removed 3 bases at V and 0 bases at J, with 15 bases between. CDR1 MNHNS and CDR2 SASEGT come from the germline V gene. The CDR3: CASSEGALLSSYEQYF. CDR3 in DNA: TGTGCCAGCAGTGAGGGGGCCCTTTTAAGCTCCTACGAGCAGTACTTC.

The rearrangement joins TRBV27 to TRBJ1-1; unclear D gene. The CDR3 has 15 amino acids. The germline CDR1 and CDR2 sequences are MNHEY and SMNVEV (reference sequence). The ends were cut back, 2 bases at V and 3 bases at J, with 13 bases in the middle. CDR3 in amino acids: CASSLRWAGYTEAFF. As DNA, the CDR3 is TGTGCCAGCAGTTTACGTTGGGCGGGGTACACTGAAGCTTTCTTT.

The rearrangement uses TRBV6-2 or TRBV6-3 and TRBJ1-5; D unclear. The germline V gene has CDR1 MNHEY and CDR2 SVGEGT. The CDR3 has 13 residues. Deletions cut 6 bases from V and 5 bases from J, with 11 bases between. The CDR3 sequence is CASSPTLHQPQHF. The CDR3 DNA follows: TGTGCCAGCAGCCCGACATTGCATCAGCCCCAGCATTTT.

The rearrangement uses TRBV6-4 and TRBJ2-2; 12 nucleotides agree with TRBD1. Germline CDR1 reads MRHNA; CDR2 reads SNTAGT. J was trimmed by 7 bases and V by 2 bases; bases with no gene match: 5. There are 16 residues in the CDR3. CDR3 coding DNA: TGTGCCAGCAGTGACGCGGGACAGGGGGCCGTCGGGGAGCTGTTTTTT. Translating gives CASSDAGQGAVGELFF.

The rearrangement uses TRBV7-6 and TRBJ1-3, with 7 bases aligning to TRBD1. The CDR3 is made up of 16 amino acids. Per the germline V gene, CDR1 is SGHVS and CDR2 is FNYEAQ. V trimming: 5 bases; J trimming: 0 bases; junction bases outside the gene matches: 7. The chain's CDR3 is CASSLRQGHSGNTIYF. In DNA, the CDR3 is TGTGCCAGCAGCCTTCGACAGGGCCACTCTGGAAACACCATATATTTT.